These 4 T cell receptor beta chains originate from one sample sequenced in a study of cytomegalovirus exposure and HLA in healthy donors. TCRdb's table, derived via immunoSEQ multiplex PCR, lists solely in-frame clones and lacks some. This table holds about 200,000 clones, 80% to 90% found once. The sequenced sample was PBMCs. The receptors shown here come from a woman younger than 30 in good health and CMV-seropositive.

J is TRBJ2-7 and V is TRBV6-5, with 11 bases lining up with TRBD1. The CDR3 covers 15 residues. Trimming removed 2 bases from V and 5 bases from J; junction bases left unmatched: 5. Germline CDR1 is MNHEY and CDR2 is SVGAGI. For the CDR3, the DNA is TGTGCCAGCAGTTACGGTGGACAGGGGGCGCACGAGCAGTACTTC. It is translated as CASSYGGQGAHEQYF.

V usage is TRBV19 and J usage is TRBJ1-2; D may be TRBD1 (6 bases). The CDR3 spans 16 residues. The V gene lost 5 bases and the J gene lost 5 bases, with 21 bases spanning the gap. In germline, CDR1 is LNHDA, CDR2 SQIVND (reference sequence). In DNA form, the CDR3 reads TGTGCCAGTAGTTCTCGACCCGACAGGATGCTATATGGCTACACCTTC. Its protein is CASSSRPDRMLYGYTF.

The V gene is TRBV19, the J gene TRBJ2-7; the D gene is possibly TRBD2 (6 bases). The CDR3 is 13 amino acids. The germline gives CDR1 LNHDA, CDR2 SQIVND (reference sequence). Trimming shortened V by 5 bases and J by 3 bases, and 11 bases separated the two germline ends. As DNA, the CDR3 is TGTGCCAGTAGTTGGGGGACTGACTACGAGCAGTACTTC. Translation: CASSWGTDYEQYF. The entire variable domain, with the rest obtained from reference TRBV19 and TRBJ2-7, is as follows: DGGITQSPKYLFRKEGQNVTLSCEQNLNHDAMYWYRQDPGQGLRLIYYSQIVNDFQKGDIAEGYSVSREKKESFPLTVTSAQKNPTAFYLCASSWGTDYEQYFGPGTRLTVT.

This sequence joins TRBV9 and TRBJ2-4; perhaps TRBD1 as D (5 bases). The V gene lost 0 bases and the J gene lost 8 bases, with 15 bases spanning the gap. Germline CDR1 and CDR2: SGDLS and YYNGEE. This CDR3 region has 15 residues. The CDR3 sequence is CASSVERGPNDIQYF. The CDR3 DNA is TGTGCCAGCAGCGTAGAAAGGGGCCCTAATGACATTCAGTACTTC.